This T cell receptor beta chain was identified during a study of brain T cells in children with intractable seizures. Only cases whose brain tissue showed the highest T cell transcript signatures were sequenced. From germline, CDR1 is LGHDT and CDR2 YNNKEL (reference sequence). The junction had 17 bases not matched to a gene; V was cut back by 3 bases and J by 9 bases. The CDR3 is 17 amino acids. Comment on this clone: Its antigen remains unknown.

Only in-frame clones appear in the TCRdb table, and some are missing; sequencing was by immunoSEQ multiplex PCR. This sample has 75,000 to 80,000 clones; roughly 91% occur once, and the top ten carry roughly 1.4%. The study's findings and limits: HCMV serostatus was not known, and viral specificity came from CDR3 similarity only.

This specimen consisted of peripheral blood, obtained at surgery. The chain joins TRBV3-1 (or the pseudogene TRBV3-2) to TRBJ2-1; 7 nucleotides agree with TRBD2. This clonotype originated in a boy less than two years old with tuberous sclerosis and intractable seizures. CDR3 DNA sequence: TGTGCCAGCAGCCACGCGGGACTACCCTCTAATATTGGTGAGCAGTTCTTC. Translating gives CASSHAGLPSNIGEQFF.